Listed below are T cell receptor beta chains from one sample, sequenced in a study of cytomegalovirus exposure and HLA in healthy donors. Assay: immunoSEQ multiplex PCR; the TCRdb copy retains only in-frame clones and omits some. Among around 56,000 clones listed, approximately 92% were seen once. Sequenced: PBMCs. These receptors were taken from a woman aged 18-35 years in good health and CMV-seronegative. The CDR3 runs from the conserved cysteine through the conserved F or W. D genes are given only for firm matches. Only part of the rows carry a size: once, few, many, or a class if the clone is expanded.

-	TRBV27	TRBD1	TRBJ2-1	TGTGCCAGCAGGCCGACGGGGACAGGGGGCTTCGGTGAGCAGTTCTTC	CASRPTGTGGFGEQFF
-	TRBV2	TRBD1	TRBJ1-2	TGTGCCAGCAGTGAAGTGGGACAGGAGAACTATGGCTACACCTTC	CASSEVGQENYGYTF
-	TRBV27	-	TRBJ2-1	TGTGCCAGCAGCCTACAGGGGGGGAATGAGCAGTTCTTC	CASSLQGGNEQFF
many	TRBV5-1	TRBD2	TRBJ2-3	TGCGCCAGCAGCTTGGCCAGCGGGAGTTTCACAGATACGCAGTATTTT	CASSLASGSFTDTQYF
few	TRBV2	TRBD1	TRBJ2-7	TGTGCCAGCAGGGGACAGGATTCCTACGAGCAGTACTTC	CASRGQDSYEQYF
-	TRBV7-2	-	TRBJ1-1	TGTGCCAGCAGCCGCCAGGTAGTAGGAGGGACTGAAGCTTTCTTT	CASSRQVVGGTEAFF
-	TRBV10-3	TRBD1	TRBJ2-3	TGTGCCATCAGCCGGGACAGGAAAACAGATACGCAGTATTTT	CAISRDRKTDTQYF
-	TRBV5-4	-	TRBJ2-6	TGTGCCAGCAATCGGCAGGGCGGCTCTGGGGCCAACGTCCTGACTTTC	CASNRQGGSGANVLTF
-	TRBV4-1	-	TRBJ2-3	TGCGCCAGCAGCCAAGCTAGCACAGATACGCAGTATTTT	CASSQASTDTQYF
once	TRBV9	TRBD2	TRBJ2-2	TGTGCCAGCGATGGAACGGGAGGGAACAACACCGGGGAGCTGTTTTTT	CASDGTGGNNTGELFF
-	TRBV7-9	TRBD1	TRBJ1-4	TGTGCCAGCAGCTTAGGAGGACAGGGGGGAGGAGGAAAACTGTTTTTT	CASSLGGQGGGGKLFF
-	TRBV6-1	-	TRBJ1-2	TGTGCCAGCAGTGAAAGGCGCCCGCGCCAGGGCGGGGGTACCTATGGCTACACCTTC	CASSERRPRQGGGTYGYTF
-	TRBV4-2	TRBD2	TRBJ2-7	TGTGCCAGCAGCCCAGGGACTAGCTTTTCCTACGAGCAGTACTTC	CASSPGTSFSYEQYF
-	TRBV7-9	TRBD1	TRBJ1-2	TGTGCCAGCAGCTTAGGTGGCAGGGGGCTGGGCTATGGCTACACCTTC	CASSLGGRGLGYGYTF
-	TRBV5-4	TRBD1	TRBJ2-1	TGTGCCAGCAGCAGTGACAGGGGACGGGACAATGAGCAGTTCTTC	CASSSDRGRDNEQFF
once	TRBV5-4	TRBD1	TRBJ2-7	TGTGCCAGCAAGGGACAGGGCTTGGAGCAGTACTTC	CASKGQGLEQYF
-	TRBV2	-	TRBJ1-3	TGTGCCAGCAGTGATTTGGGCCGCTCTGGAAACACCATATATTTT	CASSDLGRSGNTIYF
-	TRBV30	-	TRBJ2-7	TGTGCCTGGAGTGTTGTCGGGGGCGAGCAGTACTTC	CAWSVVGGEQYF
-	TRBV28	TRBD1	TRBJ2-7	TGTGCCAGCAGTTTGGGGACAGGGTCCTACGAGCAGTACTTC	CASSLGTGSYEQYF
-	TRBV6-1	-	TRBJ1-5	TGTGCCAGCACCTCAGGACAGCGTAACCAGCCCCAGCATTTT	CASTSGQRNQPQHF
-	TRBV19	-	TRBJ1-1	TGTGCCAGTACGTCCCTGAACACTGAAGCTTTCTTT	CASTSLNTEAFF
-	TRBV6-5	TRBD2	TRBJ2-1	TGTGCCTGTGGACTAGCTAGCAATGAGCAGTTCTTC	CACGLASNEQFF
-	TRBV7-6	-	TRBJ1-2	TGTGCCAGCAGCTTAGTCCCCGGGGGGGGTCGTGGCTACACCTTC	CASSLVPGGGRGYTF
-	TRBV6-5	-	TRBJ1-3	TGTGCCAGCAGTTACTCGGGGGGGGCGCGAGGAAACACCATATATTTT	CASSYSGGARGNTIYF
-	TRBV13	TRBD1	TRBJ1-2	TGTGCCAGCAGCCTGGACAGGGTCTCCGGCTACACCTTC	CASSLDRVSGYTF
once	TRBV4-3	-	TRBJ2-6	TGCGCCAGCAGCCAAGAGAGCTCTGGGGCCAACGTCCTGACTTTC	CASSQESSGANVLTF
-	TRBV7-8	-	TRBJ1-4	TGTGCCAGCACCATCGGGGGGAAGAGTGAAAAACTGTTTTTT	CASTIGGKSEKLFF
-	TRBV5-1	-	TRBJ1-1	TGCGCCAGCAGCGGCTCCAAAGGTGGCACAGTAGTAATGAACACTGAAGCTTTCTTT	CASSGSKGGTVVMNTEAFF
once	TRBV19	-	TRBJ1-2	TGTGCCAGTCAGTCCGGGACACCTAACTATGGCTACACCTTC	CASQSGTPNYGYTF
few	TRBV2	-	TRBJ1-1	TGTGCCAGCAGTTTCTTCCGGAGGGTTTTTACTGAAGCTTTCTTT	CASSFFRRVFTEAFF
-	TRBV19	TRBD2	TRBJ2-1	TGTGCCAGTAGTCCCGGACTAGCGGGAACAAATGAGCAGTTCTTC	CASSPGLAGTNEQFF
-	TRBV21-1	-	TRBJ1-2	TGTGCCAGCAGCAAATTTGGGTTAGGACAGGGGCTAAATAGGGGGGACTATGGCTACACCTTC	CASSKFGLGQGLNRGDYGYTF